A selection of T cell receptor beta chains follows, all from one sample in a study of blood T cell repertoires in COVID-19. Generated by immunoSEQ multiplex PCR, the TCRdb table keeps only in-frame clones and is missing some. The table lists roughly 32,000 clones, around 90% of them singletons. Sequencing used peripheral blood. The receptors derive from a human donor with active COVID-19. The donor label of this sample is uncertain. Both conserved end residues are part of each CDR3. A D gene is named only where the DNA matches it firmly. Clone sizes are given selectively: once, few, many, or a class where the clone is expanded.

CDR3 length	D gene	V gene	J gene	clone size	CDR3 DNA	CDR3 protein
14	.	TRBV9	TRBJ2-5	once	TGTGCCAGCAGCGTAGGAAATAGCGAAGAGACCCAGTACTTC	CASSVGNSEETQYF
14	.	TRBV4-1	TRBJ1-5	.	TGCGCCAGCAGCCAAGCGGGGGTTAATCAGCCCCAGCATTTT	CASSQAGVNQPQHF
14	TRBD1	TRBV7-8	TRBJ1-6	.	TGTGCCAGCAGCTCGACAGGGACTAATTCACCCCTCCACTTT	CASSSTGTNSPLHF
14	TRBD1	TRBV27	TRBJ1-2	.	TGTGCCAGCAGTTTAGGCAGGGGGGACTATGGCTACACCTTC	CASSLGRGDYGYTF
16	TRBD2	TRBV4-1	TRBJ2-1	.	TGCGCCAGCAGCACCCGAATTGGGGGGGTTCCCAATGAGCAGTTCTTC	CASSTRIGGVPNEQFF
15	TRBD1	TRBV7-9	TRBJ1-1	.	TGTGCCAGCAGCTTACCGAGGGACAGGGTATCTGGGGCTTTCTTT	CASSLPRDRVSGAFF
16	TRBD1	TRBV7-9	TRBJ1-2	.	TGTGCCAGCAGCTTCAACACAGGGGGTTCGAAAGTTGGCTACACCTTC	CASSFNTGGSKVGYTF
16	.	TRBV5-6	TRBJ2-4	.	TGTGCCAGCAGCTTGGGGCAGTTTGTGACCAAAAACATTCAGTACTTC	CASSLGQFVTKNIQYF
15	.	TRBV13	TRBJ2-7	.	TGTGCCAGCAGCCGACGGGACTCCCCCGTCCACGAGCAGTACTTC	CASSRRDSPVHEQYF
17	.	TRBV7-9	TRBJ2-3	.	TGTGCCAGCAGCTTGGGACGCAGGGGAGCGCGACAAGATACGCAGTATTTT	CASSLGRRGARQDTQYF